This TCR beta chain is drawn from a study of T cell changes during pregnancy in multiple sclerosis. Trimming at V came to 2 bases and at J to 7 bases, leaving 13 bases not matched to a gene. Germline CDR1 and CDR2: MGHRA and YSYEKL. This CDR3 contains 17 residues. Here immunoSEQ multiplex PCR was the method, and the copy in TCRdb shows in-frame clones only, minus some. The data hold roughly 72,000 clones, with just over 90% observed a single time. This sequence joins TRBV4-1 and TRBJ2-1, with 8 positions matching TRBD2. Sequences were derived from CD4+ T cells from peripheral blood mononuclear cells, sampled before pregnancy. This sequence was found in a female donor with multiple sclerosis, enrolled in a pregnancy study. For the CDR3, the DNA is TGCGCCAGCAGCCAAAAGTCGTCGGGACTAGTAGGTAATGAGCAGTTCTTC. It yields the protein CASSQKSSGLVGNEQFF.